This T cell receptor (beta chain) is drawn from a study of T cell repertoires in aging, cancer and after chemotherapy. The template was genomic DNA from peripheral blood, not RNA. A mixed TRB-A/B primer pool amplified rearranged TRB by multiplex touch-down PCR. TCRdb redid the calling of the multiplex PCR reads with MiXCR, one entry per CDR3 protein. The table has approximately 3,100 distinct CDR3 sequences, 45% seen once; the top ten hold around 3.2%. Germline V gene lookup returns CDR1 DFQATT and CDR2 SNEGSKA (reference sequence). Trimming shortened V by 5 bases and J by 0 bases, and 10 bases separated the two germline ends. CDR3 length equals 14 residues.

Sample: blood. The chain couples TRBV20-1 to TRBJ1-4; D gene uncertain. The receptor's source is a human donor with a solid tumor. This chain's CDR3 is CSAPPSATNEKLFF. The CDR3 DNA reads as TGCAGTGCTCCCCCCAGTGCAACTAATGAAAAACTGTTTTTT.